The 28 T cell receptor beta chains listed next were all sequenced from one sample in a study of shared clonotypes between healthy human individuals. Data came from immunoSEQ multiplex PCR; TCRdb stores just in-frame clones and leaves some out. The table records over a million clones, roughly 95% of them present only once. Material for sequencing was naive CD4+ T cells sorted from blood. Subset reported: CD45RA+ positively selected. The source is a man between 25 and 39 years old in good health.

The gene calls are TRBV5-1 and TRBJ2-5, with D maybe TRBD2 (8 bases). This CDR3 region has 16 residues. The V gene's germline CDR1 is SGHRS and CDR2 YFSETQ. V lost 2 bases and J 9 bases, leaving 23 bases between the germline ends. The CDR3 region is CASSFGDRGLASAQYF. CDR3 DNA: TGCGCCAGCAGCTTCGGGGACAGAGGACTAGCATCGGCCCAGTACTTC.

The chain carries TRBV7-3 and TRBJ1-2; 7 bases map to TRBD1. Trimming cost V 0 bases and J 4 bases; bases outside gene matches: 2. CDR3 length: 14 residues. Germline V CDR1 and CDR2: SGHTA, FQGTGA. The CDR3 reads CASSLTRDSYGYTF. DNA of the CDR3: TGTGCCAGCAGCTTAACTCGGGACAGCTATGGCTACACCTTC.

The rearrangement joins TRBV18 to TRBJ2-7; 12 bases are shared with TRBD2. V lost 0 bases and J lost 5; bases outside the gene matches: 5. The CDR3 loop spans 16 amino acids. The germline V gene encodes CDR1 KGHSH and CDR2 LQKENI. The CDR3 protein is CASSPPTSGSWDEQYF. CDR3 nucleotides: TGTGCCAGCTCACCACCGACTAGCGGGAGCTGGGACGAGCAGTACTTC.

Comments on this clone: Other DNA variants within this sample encode the same CDR3. The chain is built from TRBV28 and TRBJ2-7; 11 bases line up with TRBD2. In germline, CDR1 is MDHEN, CDR2 SYDVKM. The J segment lost 3 bases and the V segment lost 2 bases, leaving 0 bases of the junction unmatched. CDR3 length equals 14 residues. CDR3 nucleotide sequence: TGTGCCAGCAGTTTAGGGACTAGCGGCTACGAGCAGTACTTC. It specifies CASSLGTSGYEQYF.

This clone was observed once. Here the CDR3 DNA reads TGTGCCAGCTCACCAGGGACAGGGAGCGACGAGCAGTACTTC. Its protein is CASSPGTGSDEQYF. This sequence joins TRBV18 and TRBJ2-7, with TRBD1 identical over 9 bases. After removal of 2 bases from V and 5 bases from J, the junction contained 4 bases not matched to a gene. The CDR3 covers 14 residues. Germline assignment: CDR1 KGHSH and CDR2 LQKENI. Together with reference TRBV18 and TRBJ2-7, the CDR3 gives the full variable domain: NAGVMQNPRHLVRRRGQEARLRCSPMKGHSHVYWYRQLPEEGLKFMVYLQKENIIDESGMPKERFSAEFPKEGPSILRIQQVVRGDSAAYFCASSPGTGSDEQYFGPGTRLTVT.

The chain combines TRBV14 with TRBJ2-1; the match to TRBD2 covers 13 bases. The germline V gene encodes CDR1 SGHDN and CDR2 FVKESK. Germline trimming cut 6 bases from V and 6 bases from J; bases unmatched to any gene: 5. The CDR3 has 15 amino acids. CDR3 residues: CASSILAGGFNEQFF. In nucleotides, the CDR3 is TGTGCCAGCAGTATACTAGCGGGAGGGTTCAATGAGCAGTTCTTC.

On this clone: Other DNA sequences in the sample encode the same CDR3. This chain uses TRBV11-2 with TRBJ2-3; D remains unclear. Trimming took off 0 bases at V and 3 bases at J, with 4 bases between the two ends. Germline V CDR1 and CDR2: SGHAT, FQNNGV. This CDR3 has 13 residues. CDR3 nucleotide sequence: TGTGCCAGCAGCTTAGAGAGAACAGATACGCAGTATTTT. Protein: CASSLERTDTQYF.

The chain joins TRBV5-4 to TRBJ2-1, with a possible D match to TRBD2 (5 bases). The V gene lost 4 bases and the J gene lost 4 bases, with 15 bases spanning the gap. This CDR3 has 15 residues. Germline CDR1 and CDR2: SGHNT and YYREEE (reference sequence). DNA for the CDR3: TGTGCCAGCAGCGAACTAGATTTGGTATACAATGAGCAGTTCTTC. Its translation is CASSELDLVYNEQFF.

CDR3 nucleotides: TGTGCCAGCTCACCACCGTATAGGAGCTCTGGAAACACCATATATTTT. This encodes CASSPPYRSSGNTIYF. The V call is TRBV18, the J call TRBJ1-3; D unclear. V lost 0 bases, J lost 0 bases, and 9 bases lay in between. Germline V gene lookup returns CDR1 KGHSH and CDR2 LQKENI. This CDR3 is 16 amino acids long.

The chain is built from TRBV2 and TRBJ2-7; 10 bases agree with TRBD2. V was clipped by 5 bases and J by 3 bases; unmatched bases: 4. Germline V gives CDR1 SNHLY, CDR2 FYNNEI. The CDR3 extends over 14 amino acids. In DNA form, the CDR3 reads TGTGCCAGCAGTAAACTAGCGGGAAGCTACGAGCAGTACTTC. Translation: CASSKLAGSYEQYF.

A single count supports this clone. CDR3 sequence (DNA): TGTGCCAGCAGCCCGGGACAGGAGCTATATGGCTACACCTTC. Its translation is CASSPGQELYGYTF. The chain joins TRBV7-6 to TRBJ1-2; 8 nucleotides agree with TRBD1. CDR3 length: 14 amino acids. V shed 5 bases, J shed 5 bases, and the junction held 7 bases outside the gene matches. Germline V CDR1 and CDR2: SGHVS, FNYEAQ.

The chain carries TRBV5-6 and TRBJ2-1; D tentatively reads TRBD1 or TRBD2 (5 bases each). V was clipped by 7 bases and J by 9 bases, with 11 bases between them. The CDR3 runs to 11 residues. Germline assignment: CDR1 SGHDT and CDR2 YYEEEE. The CDR3 sequence is CASDYGGEQFF. DNA for the CDR3: TGTGCCAGCGATTATGGGGGTGAGCAGTTCTTC.

J is TRBJ2-3 and V is TRBV19; D unclear. CDR1 and CDR2 from the germline V gene are LNHDA and SQIVND (reference sequence). V lost 6 bases and J 3 bases, leaving 13 bases between the germline ends. CDR3 size: 14 residues. The CDR3 loop reads CASRKGYGTDTQYF. For the CDR3, the DNA is TGTGCCAGTAGGAAAGGATACGGTACAGATACGCAGTATTTT.

The rearrangement uses TRBV7-9 and TRBJ2-1; D is tentatively TRBD1 or TRBD2 (5 bases each). Trimming took 5 bases from V and 6 from J, leaving 11 bases between them. The CDR3 spans 13 residues. CDR1 SEHNR and CDR2 FQNEAQ come from the germline V gene (reference sequence). DNA for the CDR3: TGTGCCAGCAGCGAGGGGTTGGGCAATGAGCAGTTCTTC. Translated, it gives CASSEGLGNEQFF.

This chain uses TRBV5-6 with TRBJ2-2; 7 bases are shared with TRBD1. The V and J ends lost 4 bases and 4 bases, in that order; junction bases with no gene match: 7. Germline V gene lookup returns CDR1 SGHDT and CDR2 YYEEEE. CDR3 size: 15 residues. The CDR3 DNA reads as TGTGCCAGCAGCGCTAGACAGGGAAGCACCGGGGAGCTGTTTTTT. Translation gives CASSARQGSTGELFF.

For this clone: The sample contains more than one DNA sequence encoding this CDR3. The gene calls are TRBV6-6 and TRBJ2-6; the D is unclear. V shed 0 bases and J shed 1 base, with 4 bases lying between them. There are 15 residues in the CDR3. Germline CDR1 and CDR2: MNHNY and SVGAGI (reference sequence). The CDR3 is CASSYSTSGANVLTF. The CDR3, as DNA: TGTGCCAGCAGTTACTCAACTTCTGGGGCCAACGTCCTGACTTTC.

The chain joins TRBV19 to TRBJ1-2, with D maybe TRBD1 (6 bases). CDR3 length: 14 amino acids. Germline CDR1 LNHDA, CDR2 SQIVND (reference sequence). Trimming left V 8 bases short and J 5 bases short, with 18 bases between. The CDR3: CASSFPGGRYGYTF. The CDR3 DNA follows: TGTGCCAGTTCTTTCCCCGGGGGGCGGTATGGCTACACCTTC.

The V gene is TRBV5-5, the J gene TRBJ1-2; no reliable D call. Trimming removed 0 bases from V and 8 bases from J, with 14 bases in between. Germline CDR1 is SGHKS and CDR2 is YYEKEE (reference sequence). The CDR3 contains 14 residues. CDR3 DNA: TGTGCCAGCAGCTTGGCCCCTACATACGGAGGCTACACCTTC. Its translation is CASSLAPTYGGYTF. The variable domain in full, with the rest retrieved from reference TRBV5-5 and TRBJ1-2, is DAGVTQSPTHLIKTRGQQVTLRCSPISGHKSVSWYQQVLGQGPQFIFQYYEKEERGRGNFPDRFSARQFPNYSSELNVNALLLGDSALYLCASSLAPTYGGYTFGSGTRLTVV.

The chain is built from TRBV30 and TRBJ1-5; possibly TRBD1 for D (5 bases). CDR1 is GTSNPN, CDR2 SVGIG, per germline (reference sequence). The CDR3 contains 13 residues. Between the trimmed V and J ends, which lost 5 bases and 4 bases, there was a span of 12 bases. CDR3 sequence: CAWQGRLNQPQHF. Written as DNA, the CDR3 is TGTGCCTGGCAGGGACGGCTAAATCAGCCCCAGCATTTT.

The J gene is TRBJ2-1, the V gene TRBV6-6; 10 bases fit TRBD1. Unmatched junction bases numbered 6, after V lost 6 bases and J lost 7 bases. CDR1 and CDR2 (germline): MNHNY, SVGAGI (reference sequence). The CDR3 has 14 amino acids. CDR3 sequence reads: CASRRTGGENEQFF. The CDR3 bases are TGTGCCAGCAGAAGGACAGGGGGAGAGAATGAGCAGTTCTTC.

The chain links TRBV4-1 to TRBJ2-2, with 7 nucleotides matching TRBD1. After removal of 0 bases from V and 0 bases from J, the junction contained 10 bases not matched to a gene. The CDR3 is made up of 19 amino acids. Germline values: CDR1 MGHRA, CDR2 YSYEKL. CDR3 protein: CASSQDRPGTAANTGELFF. The CDR3 region has the DNA TGCGCCAGCAGCCAAGATCGCCCCGGGACAGCGGCGAACACCGGGGAGCTGTTTTTT.

This rearrangement joins TRBV5-5 to TRBJ2-1, with TRBD2 as a possible D gene (6 bases). Looked up from germline, CDR1 is SGHKS and CDR2 is YYEKEE (reference sequence). The ends were cut back, 5 bases at V and 7 bases at J, with 19 bases in the middle. The CDR3 covers 15 residues. This chain's CDR3 is CASSTLATQKNEQFF. CDR3 DNA: TGTGCCAGCAGTACTCTAGCGACCCAAAAGAATGAGCAGTTCTTC.

The chain employs TRBV15 and TRBJ2-5; 7 bases agree with TRBD2. The CDR3 is 15 amino acids. CDR1 and CDR2 (germline): LNHNV, YYDKDF (reference sequence). The ends lost 6 bases at V and 4 bases at J; junction bases unmatched: 11. CDR3 amino acids: CATRTSGDYTETQYF. CDR3 DNA: TGTGCCACCAGGACGTCCGGGGACTACACAGAGACCCAGTACTTC.

CDR3: CASPESPEYGYTF. In nucleotides, the CDR3 is TGTGCCAGCCCTGAAAGCCCCGAATATGGCTACACCTTC. The rearrangement uses TRBV6-1 and TRBJ1-2; no reliable D call. This CDR3 region has 13 residues. The V end was cut by 8 bases, the J end by 5 bases, with 15 bases between. Looked up from germline, CDR1 is MNHNS and CDR2 is SASEGT.

To note about this clone: Other DNA sequences in the same sample also yield this CDR3. The chain recombines TRBV5-1 with TRBJ2-7; tentative D call: TRBD2 (5 bases). This CDR3 is 12 amino acids long. Trimming removed 1 base from V and 10 bases from J, with 12 bases in between. In germline, CDR1 is SGHRS, CDR2 YFSETQ. CDR3 nucleotide sequence: TGCGCCAGCAGCTTGAGGGTCGGGGAACAGTACTTC. It codes for CASSLRVGEQYF.

This clone was detected once. The genes are TRBV7-9 and TRBJ2-7, with TRBD2 matching 8 bases. Germline V CDR1 and CDR2: SEHNR, FQNEAQ (reference sequence). This CDR3 comprises 15 residues. V lost 5 bases and J lost 5; bases outside the gene matches: 11. CDR3 in amino acids: CASSRGLADDNEQYF. Here the CDR3 DNA reads TGTGCCAGCAGCCGCGGACTAGCAGATGACAACGAGCAGTACTTC.

The chain has TRBV25-1 and TRBJ2-1; 8 positions agree with TRBD2. V shed 3 bases, J shed 11 bases, and the junction held 12 bases outside the gene matches. This CDR3 has 15 amino acids. The germline CDR1 and CDR2 sequences are MGHDK and SYGVNS. The CDR3: CASSDRGGLAAKQFF. The CDR3 DNA is TGTGCCAGCAGTGACCGAGGAGGACTAGCTGCTAAGCAGTTCTTC.

V and J are TRBV9 and TRBJ2-1; D uncertain. There are 15 residues in the CDR3. Trimming removed 2 bases from V and 6 bases from J, with 15 bases in between. Per germline, CDR1 SGDLS and CDR2 YYNGEE. CDR3 protein: CASSVYGTTVNEQFF. In DNA form, the CDR3 reads TGTGCCAGCAGCGTGTACGGAACCACCGTCAATGAGCAGTTCTTC.